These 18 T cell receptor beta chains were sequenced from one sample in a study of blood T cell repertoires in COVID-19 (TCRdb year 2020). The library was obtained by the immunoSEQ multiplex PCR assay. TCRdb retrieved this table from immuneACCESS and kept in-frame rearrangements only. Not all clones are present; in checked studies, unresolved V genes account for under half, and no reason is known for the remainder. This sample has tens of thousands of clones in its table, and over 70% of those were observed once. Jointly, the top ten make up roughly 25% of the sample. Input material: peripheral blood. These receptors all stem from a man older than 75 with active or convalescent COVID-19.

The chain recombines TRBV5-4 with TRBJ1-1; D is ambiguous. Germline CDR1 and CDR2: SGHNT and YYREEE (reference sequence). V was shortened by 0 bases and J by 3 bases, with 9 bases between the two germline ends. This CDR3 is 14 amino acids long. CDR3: CASSLGALDTEAFF. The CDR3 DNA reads TGTGCCAGCAGCTTGGGCGCTTTGGACACTGAAGCTTTCTTT.

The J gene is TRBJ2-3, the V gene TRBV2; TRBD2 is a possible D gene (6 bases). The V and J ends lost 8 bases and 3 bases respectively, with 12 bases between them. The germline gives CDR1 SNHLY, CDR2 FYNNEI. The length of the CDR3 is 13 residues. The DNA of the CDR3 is TGTGCCAGCCCCCGGGAGAGAACAGATACGCAGTATTTT. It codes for CASPRERTDTQYF.

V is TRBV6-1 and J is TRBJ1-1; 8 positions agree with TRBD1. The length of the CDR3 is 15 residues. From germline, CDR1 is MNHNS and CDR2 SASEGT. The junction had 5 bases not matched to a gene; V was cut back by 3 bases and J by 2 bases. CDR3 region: CASSDPGQANTEAFF. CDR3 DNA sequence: TGTGCCAGCAGTGATCCGGGACAGGCTAACACTGAAGCTTTCTTT.

The CDR3 sequence: CASSLGAGRGEQFF. The CDR3 bases are TGTGCCAGCAGCTTAGGTGCGGGGCGCGGTGAGCAGTTCTTC. The chain recombines TRBV11-3 with TRBJ2-1, with a weak D call TRBD2 (6 bases). The CDR3 totals 14 residues. Germline-derived CDR1 and CDR2 are SGHNT and YENEEA. V shed 1 base and J shed 9 bases, with 13 bases lying between them.

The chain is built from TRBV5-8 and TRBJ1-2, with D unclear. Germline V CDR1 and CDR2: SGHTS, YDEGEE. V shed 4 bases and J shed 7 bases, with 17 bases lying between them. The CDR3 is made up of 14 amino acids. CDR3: CASSPWTVRGGYTF. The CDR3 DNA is TGTGCCAGCAGCCCCTGGACTGTCCGTGGTGGCTACACCTTC.

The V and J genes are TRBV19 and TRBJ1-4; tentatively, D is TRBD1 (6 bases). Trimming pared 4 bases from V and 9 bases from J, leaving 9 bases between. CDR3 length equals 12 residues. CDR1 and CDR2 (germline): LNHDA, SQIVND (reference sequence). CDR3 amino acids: CASSTTGKKLFF. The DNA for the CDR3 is TGTGCCAGTAGTACAACAGGGAAAAAACTGTTTTTT.

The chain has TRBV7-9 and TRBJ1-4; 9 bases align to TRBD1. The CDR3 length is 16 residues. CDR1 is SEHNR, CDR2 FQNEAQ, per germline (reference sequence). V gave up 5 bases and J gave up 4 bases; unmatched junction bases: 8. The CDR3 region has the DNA TGTGCCAGCAGCACCGGGACAGGGCAATTTAATGAAAAACTGTTTTTT. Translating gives CASSTGTGQFNEKLFF.

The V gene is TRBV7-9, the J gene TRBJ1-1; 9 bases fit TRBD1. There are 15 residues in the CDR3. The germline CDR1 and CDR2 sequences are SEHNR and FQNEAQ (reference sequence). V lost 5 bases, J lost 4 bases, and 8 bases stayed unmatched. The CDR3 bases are TGTGCCAGCAGCGAGACAGGGGGTTGGAGCACTGAAGCTTTCTTT. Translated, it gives CASSETGGWSTEAFF. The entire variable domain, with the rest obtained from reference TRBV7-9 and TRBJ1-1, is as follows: DTGVSQNPRHKITKRGQNVTFRCDPISEHNRLYWYRQTLGQGPEFLTYFQNEAQLEKSRLLSDRFSAERPKGSFSTLEIQRTEQGDSAMYLCASSETGGWSTEAFFGQGTRLTVV.

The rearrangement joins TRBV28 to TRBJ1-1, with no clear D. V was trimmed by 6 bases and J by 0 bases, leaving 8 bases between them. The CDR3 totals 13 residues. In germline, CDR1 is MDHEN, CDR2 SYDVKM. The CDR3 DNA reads TGTGCCAGCAGCATAGTGATGAACACTGAAGCTTTCTTT. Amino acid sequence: CASSIVMNTEAFF.

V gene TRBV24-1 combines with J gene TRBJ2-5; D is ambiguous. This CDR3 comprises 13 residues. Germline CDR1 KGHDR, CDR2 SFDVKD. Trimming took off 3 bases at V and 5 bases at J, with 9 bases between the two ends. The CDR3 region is CATSDPKMETQYF. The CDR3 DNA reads TGTGCCACCAGTGATCCAAAAATGGAGACCCAGTACTTC.

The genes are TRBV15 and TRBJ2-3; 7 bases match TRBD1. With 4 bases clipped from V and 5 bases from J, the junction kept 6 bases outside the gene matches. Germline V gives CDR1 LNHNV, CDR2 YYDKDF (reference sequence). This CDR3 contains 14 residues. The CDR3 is CATSIHQGVDTQYF. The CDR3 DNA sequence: TGTGCCACCAGCATACACCAGGGGGTAGATACGCAGTATTTT. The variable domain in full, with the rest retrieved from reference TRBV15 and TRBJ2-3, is DAMVIQNPRYQVTQFGKPVTLSCSQTLNHNVMYWYQQKSSQAPKLLFHYYDKDFNNEADTPDNFQSRRPNTSFCFLDIRSPGLGDTAMYLCATSIHQGVDTQYFGPGTRLTVL.

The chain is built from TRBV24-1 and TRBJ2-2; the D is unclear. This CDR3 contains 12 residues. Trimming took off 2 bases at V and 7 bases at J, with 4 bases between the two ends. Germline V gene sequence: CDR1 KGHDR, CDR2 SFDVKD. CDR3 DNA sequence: TGTGCCACCAGTGATTCCCACGGGGAGCTGTTTTTT. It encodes CATSDSHGELFF.

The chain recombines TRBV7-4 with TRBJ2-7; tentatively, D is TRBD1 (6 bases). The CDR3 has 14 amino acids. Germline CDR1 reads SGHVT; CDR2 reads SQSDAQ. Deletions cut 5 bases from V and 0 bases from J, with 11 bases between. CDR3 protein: CASSNGQSSYEQYF. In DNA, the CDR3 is TGTGCCAGCAGCAATGGACAGAGCTCCTACGAGCAGTACTTC.

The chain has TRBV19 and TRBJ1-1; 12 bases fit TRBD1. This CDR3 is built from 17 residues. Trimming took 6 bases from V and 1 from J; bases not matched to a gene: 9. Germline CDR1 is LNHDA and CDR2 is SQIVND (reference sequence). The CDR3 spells CASSKPTGQGANTEAFF. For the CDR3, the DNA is TGTGCCAGTAGCAAACCTACGGGACAGGGGGCGAACACTGAAGCTTTCTTT. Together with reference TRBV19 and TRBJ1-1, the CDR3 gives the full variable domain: DGGITQSPKYLFRKEGQNVTLSCEQNLNHDAMYWYRQDPGQGLRLIYYSQIVNDFQKGDIAEGYSVSREKKESFPLTVTSAQKNPTAFYLCASSKPTGQGANTEAFFGQGTRLTVV.

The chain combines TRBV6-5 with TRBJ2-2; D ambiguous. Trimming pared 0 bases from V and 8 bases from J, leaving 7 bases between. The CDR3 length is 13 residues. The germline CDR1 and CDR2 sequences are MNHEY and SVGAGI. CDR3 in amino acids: CASSYSLGGELFF. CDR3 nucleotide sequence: TGTGCCAGCAGTTACTCACTCGGGGGGGAGCTGTTTTTT.

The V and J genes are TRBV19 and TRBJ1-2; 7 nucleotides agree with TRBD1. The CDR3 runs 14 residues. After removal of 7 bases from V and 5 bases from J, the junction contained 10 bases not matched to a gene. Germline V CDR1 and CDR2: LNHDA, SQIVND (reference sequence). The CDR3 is CASNPDRDGYGYTF. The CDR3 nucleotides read TGTGCCAGTAACCCAGACAGGGATGGGTATGGCTACACCTTC.

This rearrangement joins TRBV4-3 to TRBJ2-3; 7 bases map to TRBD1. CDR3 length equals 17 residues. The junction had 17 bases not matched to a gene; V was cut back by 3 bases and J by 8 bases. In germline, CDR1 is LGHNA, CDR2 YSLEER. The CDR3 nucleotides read TGCGCCAGCAGCCATCCTAAAGAGGGGGACCCAGGGGGTACGCAGTATTTT. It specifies CASSHPKEGDPGGTQYF.

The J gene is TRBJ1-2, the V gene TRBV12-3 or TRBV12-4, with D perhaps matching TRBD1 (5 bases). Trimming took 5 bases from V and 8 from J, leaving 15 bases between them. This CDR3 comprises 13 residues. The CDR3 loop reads CASSPTVLGGYTF. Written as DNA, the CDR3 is TGTGCCAGCAGTCCGACAGTCTTGGGAGGCTACACCTTC.